This T cell receptor beta chain was sequenced for a study of CD8 T cells in ankylosing spondylitis (dated by TCRdb to 2016 to 2017). For the study in its entirety: To find TCR variants linked to disease, the study profiled T cell receptor beta repertoires in ankylosing spondylitis patients and healthy donors. Peripheral blood was sampled, and synovial fluid was also collected from ankylosing spondylitis patients. The whole study cohort included over 85 healthy donors and 20 to 30 ankylosing spondylitis patients. The investigation overall reported the following: The disease-linked clones had a CD8+ phenotype and were found at relatively low frequencies in peripheral blood. Blood from ankylosing spondylitis patients appeared to be characterized by a TCR beta motif made up of under 10 highly homologous amino acid variants. Some motif variants were previously reported in synovial fluid and blood of reactive arthritis patients, suggesting common disease-initiation mechanisms. According to the report, matched synovial fluid samples from ankylosing spondylitis patients were significantly enriched for the disease-linked clones.

This clonotype was seen at least ten times. Its antigen is unknown. Per-nucleotide qualities are absent, and no much larger clonotype sits a single base away. Sequencing used an Illumina HiSeq 2500. Quantitative 5'-RACE with molecular barcodes was used to prepare TCR beta libraries. In the paper's pipeline: To identify disease-linked TCR variants, a new computational method was used, one built on a probabilistic model of VDJ rearrangement. In-frame beta chains were kept once TCRdb had trimmed the public reads at Q25 with fastp and called clones with MiXCR. CDR3 protein duplicates are merged, each entry listing the most common genes and DNA. The authors' filters were not applied to this entry. Within this sample are 750,000 to 850,000 distinct CDR3 sequences, with about 12% of them counted one time only. The leading ten clones occupy roughly 0.51% of the sample. The sample consisted of blood, either unsorted or a sorted T cell fraction (not recorded which). The sequence was obtained from a male donor with ankylosing spondylitis.

The CDR3 sequence is CSARDLAEQFF. DNA sequence: TGCAGTGCTAGAGATCTAGCGGAGCAGTTCTTC. The chain employs TRBV20-1 and TRBJ2-1, with a weak D call of TRBD2 (6 bases match). V is pared back by 0 bases and J by 10 bases, with 7 bases lying between the germline termini. Reading from cysteine to phenylalanine, the CDR3 counts 11 amino acids. The kept DNA is CDR3 alone, 33 bases in frame from the first base. For CDR1 and CDR2, the germline V gene (reference sequence) lists DFQATT and SNEGSKA.